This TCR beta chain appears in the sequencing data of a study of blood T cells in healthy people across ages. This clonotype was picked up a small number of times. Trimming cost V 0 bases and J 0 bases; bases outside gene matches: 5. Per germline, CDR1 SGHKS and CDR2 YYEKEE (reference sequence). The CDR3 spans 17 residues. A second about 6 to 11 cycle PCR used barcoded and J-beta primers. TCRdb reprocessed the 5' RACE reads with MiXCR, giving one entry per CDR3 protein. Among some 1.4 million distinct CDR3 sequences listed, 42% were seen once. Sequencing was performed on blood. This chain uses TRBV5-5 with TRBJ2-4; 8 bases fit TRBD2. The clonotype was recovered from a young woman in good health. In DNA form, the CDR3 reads TGTGCCAGCAGCTTGGAACTAGCGGAGATAGCCAAAAACATTCAGTACTTC. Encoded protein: CASSLELAEIAKNIQYF.